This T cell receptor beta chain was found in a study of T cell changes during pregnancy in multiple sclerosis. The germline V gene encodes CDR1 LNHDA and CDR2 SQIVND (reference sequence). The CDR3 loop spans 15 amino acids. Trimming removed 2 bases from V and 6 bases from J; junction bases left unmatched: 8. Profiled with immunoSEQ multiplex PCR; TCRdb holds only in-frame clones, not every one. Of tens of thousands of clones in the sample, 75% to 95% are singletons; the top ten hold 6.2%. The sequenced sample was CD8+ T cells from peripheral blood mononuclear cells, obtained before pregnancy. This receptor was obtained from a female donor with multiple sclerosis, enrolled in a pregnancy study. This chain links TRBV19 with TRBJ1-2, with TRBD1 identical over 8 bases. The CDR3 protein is CASSITLDRVDGYTF. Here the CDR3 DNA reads TGTGCCAGTAGTATAACCCTGGACAGGGTGGATGGCTACACCTTC.